These T cell receptor beta chains were read from a single sample in a study of blood T cell repertoires in COVID-19. Measured with immunoSEQ multiplex PCR; TCRdb has only the in-frame clones, and not every one. The sample lists over 85,000 clones, 80% to 90% occurring once. Sequencing was performed on peripheral blood. The receptor source for this set is a man aged 40-49 years with active or convalescent COVID-19. CDR3s leave out the opening cysteine and the closing phenylalanine or tryptophan.

>TRBJ2-5|TRBV18
ASSPGGSGETQY
>TRBJ1-1|TRBV9
ARRQGRSTEAF
>TRBJ1-3|TRBV18
ATLEASSGNTIY
>TRBJ1-5|TRBV19
ASSKTIGANQPQH
>TRBJ1-6|TRBV5-1
ASSGDSLLHNSPLH
>TRBJ1-1|TRBV29-1
SVEIQGADTEAF
>TRBJ2-3|TRBV28
ASTVGQGRDTQY
>TRBJ1-1|TRBV2
ATTAGVAF
>TRBJ1-1|TRBV6-6
ASSTGTEAF
>TRBJ2-5|TRBV6-1
ASSEQETQY
>TRBJ2-2|TRBV11-2
ASSLARGGGELF
>TRBJ1-6|TRBV7-9
ASSLMAGANSPLH
>TRBJ1-5|TRBV6-1
ASSELVDRLGNQPQH
>TRBJ2-7|TRBV5-4
ASSSTGQKTYEQY
>TRBJ2-7|TRBV4-1
ASSQDMQGSVEQY
>TRBJ2-7|TRBV10-3
AISDRRYEQY
>TRBJ2-3|TRBV5-4
ASSRGTGKSTDTQY
>TRBJ1-1|TRBV6-2/TRBV6-3
ASSTGGHTEAF
>TRBJ1-1|TRBV6-5
ASSYEAQGNTEAF
>TRBJ1-6|TRBV27
ASSPLLSSYNSPLH
>TRBJ1-5|TRBV3-1/TRBV3-2
ASSQSQGIPNQPQH
>TRBJ1-1|TRBV6-1
ASIERQGYTEAF
>TRBJ1-5|TRBV6-5
ASSSGGQTQPQH
>TRBJ2-1|TRBV6-2/TRBV6-3
ASSYRRPPSIGEQF
>TRBJ1-2|TRBV29-1
SVGGDSLGQYGYT
>TRBJ1-1|TRBV7-8
ASSFQTGGTEAF
>TRBJ2-2|TRBV5-1
ASSGGANTGELF
>TRBJ1-3|TRBV11-2
ASSPGQSNTIY
>TRBJ2-7|TRBV6-5
ASSGGNYEQY
>TRBJ1-1|TRBV5-1
ASSLEGRGSTEAF
>TRBJ2-7|TRBV3-1/TRBV3-2
ASSQSGFFYEQY